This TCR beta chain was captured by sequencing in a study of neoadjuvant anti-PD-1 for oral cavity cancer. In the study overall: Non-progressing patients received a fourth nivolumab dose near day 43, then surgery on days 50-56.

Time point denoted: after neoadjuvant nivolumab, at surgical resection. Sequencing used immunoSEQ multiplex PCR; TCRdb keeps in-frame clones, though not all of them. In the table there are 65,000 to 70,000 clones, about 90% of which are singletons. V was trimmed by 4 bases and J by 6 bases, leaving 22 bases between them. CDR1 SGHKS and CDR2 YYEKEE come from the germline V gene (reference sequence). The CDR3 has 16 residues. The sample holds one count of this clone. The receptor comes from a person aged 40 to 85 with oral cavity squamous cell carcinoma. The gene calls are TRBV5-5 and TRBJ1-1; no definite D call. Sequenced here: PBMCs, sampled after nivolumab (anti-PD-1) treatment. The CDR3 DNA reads TGTGCCAGCAGCCCTTTAACCAGGACTTCCATTTCTGAAGCTTTCTTT. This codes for CASSPLTRTSISEAFF.